This T cell receptor (beta chain) came from a study of shared clonotypes between healthy human individuals. Naive CD8 cells were CD45RO-negative, positively selected for CCR7, excluding terminally differentiated effector memory CD45RA+ cells. Measured with immunoSEQ multiplex PCR; TCRdb has only the in-frame clones, and not every one. This sample yields more than 2 million clones, of which 85% to 95% are seen a single time; 1.5% to 2% belongs to the top ten. This clone was counted only a few times. The CDR3 is 15 amino acids. Per the germline V gene, CDR1 is MNHNS and CDR2 is SASEGT. Trimming left V 2 bases short and J 4 bases short, with 11 bases between.

The source is a man aged 18 to 30 in good health. Some clones in this sample may be carry-over from other donors' samples. The sample taken for sequencing was naive CD8+ T cells from PBMCs. The genes are TRBV6-1 and TRBJ2-2; no clear D. CDR3 amino acids: CASSERADGTGELFF. The CDR3 bases are TGTGCCAGCAGTGAAAGGGCCGACGGCACCGGGGAGCTGTTTTTT.